The 12 T cell receptor beta chains below were found in one sample sequenced in a study of shared clonotypes between healthy human individuals. The assay was immunoSEQ multiplex PCR, and TCRdb's table has in-frame clones only and misses some. The sample yields some 200,000 clones, 80% to 95% seen once. Material: naive CD4+ T cells sorted from blood. Documented subset: CD45RA+ positively selected. Receptor source: a woman in her twenties or thirties in good health.

The chain combines TRBV7-9 with TRBJ1-5, with a possible D match to TRBD1 (5 bases). V lost 0 bases to trimming and J lost 10 bases, with 19 bases between them. The CDR3 totals 16 residues. Per germline, CDR1 SEHNR and CDR2 FQNEAQ (reference sequence). This CDR3 reads CASSLARPGLIDPQHF. CDR3 nucleotides: TGTGCCAGCAGCTTAGCCCGTCCGGGACTCATAGACCCCCAGCATTTT. Full variable domain (missing parts from reference TRBV7-9 and TRBJ1-5): DTGVSQNPRHKITKRGQNVTFRCDPISEHNRLYWYRQTLGQGPEFLTYFQNEAQLEKSRLLSDRFSAERPKGSFSTLEIQRTEQGDSAMYLCASSLARPGLIDPQHFGDGTRLSIL.

CDR3 in amino acids: CSVAQGTDTQYF. In DNA form, the CDR3 reads TGCAGCGTTGCACAGGGCACAGATACGCAGTATTTT. This rearrangement joins TRBV29-1 to TRBJ2-3, with D possibly being TRBD1 (5 bases). This CDR3 contains 12 residues. Germline V gene sequence: CDR1 SQVTM, CDR2 ANQGSEA. The germline V and J ends were trimmed by 4 bases and 1 base, with 6 bases remaining between them.

A few counts support this clone. This chain links TRBV6-5 with TRBJ1-2; D gene unclear. This CDR3 comprises 11 residues. Deletions cut 6 bases from V and 9 bases from J, with 11 bases between. Germline CDR1 is MNHEY and CDR2 is SVGAGI. In nucleotides, the CDR3 is TGTGCCAGCAGGTCCGGTCTCAGCTACACCTTC. Translated: CASRSGLSYTF.

This chain links TRBV11-2 with TRBJ1-2, with D unresolved. Trimming pared 2 bases from V and 6 bases from J, leaving 22 bases between. CDR3 length equals 17 residues. CDR1 is SGHAT and CDR2 is FQNNGV in the germline V gene. The CDR3 sequence: CASSLLPRGSRADGYTF. DNA of the CDR3: TGTGCCAGCAGCTTACTTCCCCGAGGGAGTAGGGCTGATGGCTACACCTTC.

The chain has TRBV19 and TRBJ1-2; tentatively, D is TRBD1 (5 bases). Trimming removed 3 bases at V and 2 bases at J, with 13 bases between. The CDR3 covers 15 residues. CDR1 and CDR2 from the germline V gene are LNHDA and SQIVND (reference sequence). The CDR3 DNA reads as TGTGCCAGTAGTATCTTCGGCAGGGCCAACTATGGCTACACCTTC. Encoded protein: CASSIFGRANYGYTF.

The genes are TRBV6-5 and TRBJ1-6, with D perhaps matching TRBD1 (5 bases). Germline values: CDR1 MNHEY, CDR2 SVGAGI. V lost 6 bases, J lost 7 bases, and 10 bases lay in between. This CDR3 contains 13 residues. DNA for the CDR3: TGTGCCAGCAGGTTGGGGGGGAATTCACCCCTCCACTTT. Amino acid sequence: CASRLGGNSPLHF.

The V and J genes are TRBV14 and TRBJ2-7; D gene unclear. The CDR3 covers 14 residues. V dropped 0 bases and J dropped 2 bases, with 8 bases sitting between them. CDR1 is SGHDN, CDR2 FVKESK, per germline. CDR3 region: CASSQDPSPYEQYF. The DNA of the CDR3 is TGTGCCAGCAGCCAAGACCCCTCGCCCTACGAGCAGTACTTC.

The CDR3 DNA sequence: TGTGCCAGCATTCTCACTAGCTGGACGGCCTACGAGCAGTACTTC. It codes for CASILTSWTAYEQYF. The chain couples TRBV2 to TRBJ2-7; D may be TRBD2 (6 bases). Germline loops: CDR1 SNHLY, CDR2 FYNNEI. V was trimmed by 7 bases and J by 2 bases, leaving 18 bases between them. This CDR3 has 15 residues.

The V and J genes are TRBV7-8 and TRBJ2-5; no definite D call. Gene TRBJ2-7 matches the end of the DNA better, so the J call may be wrong. This CDR3 comprises 14 residues. Germline V gene data show CDR1 as SGHVS and CDR2 as FQNEAQ. The CDR3 is CASSLGVRSHEQYF. The CDR3 nucleotides are TGTGCCAGCAGCTTAGGGGTTAGAAGCCACGAGCAGTACTTC.

This clone was counted between two and nine times. J is TRBJ1-5 and V is TRBV2, with TRBD1 as a possible D gene (6 bases). The V gene's germline CDR1 is SNHLY and CDR2 FYNNEI. V was cut by 3 bases and J by 4 bases, with 10 bases left in between. This CDR3 contains 14 residues. The CDR3 sequence is CASSEWTENQPQHF. CDR3 in DNA: TGTGCCAGCAGTGAGTGGACAGAGAATCAGCCCCAGCATTTT.

This sequence joins TRBV7-5 and TRBJ1-2. TRBV7-5 is annotated as a pseudogene. This CDR3 has 14 residues. The CDR3 here is CVRSLLRSPYGYTF. CDR3 coding DNA: TGTGTCAGAAGCTTATTAAGGAGCCCTTATGGCTACACCTTC.

The chain is built from TRBV6-6 and TRBJ1-6; TRBD1 aligns across 7 bases. J lost 8 bases, V lost 6 bases, and 10 bases had no gene match. This CDR3 spans 15 amino acids. Germline V lookup: CDR1 MNHNY, CDR2 SVGAGI (reference sequence). CDR3 nucleotides: TGTGCCAGCAGCCGGGGACAGAACTACGATTCACCCCTCCACTTT. Translated: CASSRGQNYDSPLHF.